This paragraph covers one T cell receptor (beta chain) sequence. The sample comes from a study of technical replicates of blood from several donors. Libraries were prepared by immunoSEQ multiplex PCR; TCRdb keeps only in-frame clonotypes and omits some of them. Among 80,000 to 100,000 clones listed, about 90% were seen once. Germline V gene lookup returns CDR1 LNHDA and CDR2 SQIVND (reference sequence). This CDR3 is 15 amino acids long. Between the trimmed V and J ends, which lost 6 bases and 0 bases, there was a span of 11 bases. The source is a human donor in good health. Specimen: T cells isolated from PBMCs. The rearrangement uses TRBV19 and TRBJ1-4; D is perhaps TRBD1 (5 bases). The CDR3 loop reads CASRKQATTNEKLFF. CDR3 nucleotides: TGTGCCAGTAGGAAACAGGCTACAACTAATGAAAAACTGTTTTTT.